This T cell receptor (beta chain) was identified in a study of T cells in tuberculosis. Study information: IGRA-negative adolescents, IGRA-positive adolescents with latent tuberculosis and adults with active tuberculosis formed this South African cohort. Broader study findings: The TCR-beta difference was not significant; alpha differences partly reflected length. Active tuberculosis alpha repertoires lay closer to GMM-specific TCRs than controls'.

Indicated time point: new active TB diagnosis, blood taken before or within 7 days of starting treatment. HIV-seronegative South African adults aged 18 years or older had newly diagnosed active tuberculosis. To note about this clone: The antigen is undetermined.

Germline CDR1 and CDR2: SGHAT and FQDESV (reference sequence). CDR3 length: 16 residues. Trimming pared 4 bases from V and 0 bases from J, leaving 14 bases between. Sequenced by immunoSEQ multiplex PCR; TCRdb stores in-frame clones only, minus some. This table has roughly 34,000 clones, approximately 94% appearing once. The sequencing here drew on PBMCs, taken at tuberculosis diagnosis. This sequence joins TRBV11-1 and TRBJ2-3, with a weak D call TRBD2 (6 bases). The origin of this receptor is an adult with tuberculosis. This chain's CDR3 is CASSWRGPPSTDTQYF. In nucleotides, the CDR3 is TGTGCCAGCAGCTGGAGGGGCCCTCCTAGCACAGATACGCAGTATTTT.